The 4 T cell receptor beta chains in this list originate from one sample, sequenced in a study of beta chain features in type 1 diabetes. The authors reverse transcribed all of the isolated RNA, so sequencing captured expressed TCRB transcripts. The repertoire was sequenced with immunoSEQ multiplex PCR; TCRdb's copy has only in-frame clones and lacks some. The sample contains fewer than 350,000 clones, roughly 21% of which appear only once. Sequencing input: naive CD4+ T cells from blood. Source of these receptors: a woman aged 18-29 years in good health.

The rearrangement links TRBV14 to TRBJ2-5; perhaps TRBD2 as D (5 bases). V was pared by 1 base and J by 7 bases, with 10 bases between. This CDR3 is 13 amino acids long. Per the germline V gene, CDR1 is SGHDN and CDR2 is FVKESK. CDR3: CASSQAGKGTQYF. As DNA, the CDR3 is TGTGCCAGCAGCCAAGCGGGGAAGGGGACCCAGTACTTC. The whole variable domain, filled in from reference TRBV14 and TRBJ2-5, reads EAGVTQFPSHSVIEKGQTVTLRCDPISGHDNLYWYRRVMGKEIKFLLHFVKESKQDESGMPNNRFLAERTGGTYSTLKVQPAELEDSGVYFCASSQAGKGTQYFGPGTRLLVL.

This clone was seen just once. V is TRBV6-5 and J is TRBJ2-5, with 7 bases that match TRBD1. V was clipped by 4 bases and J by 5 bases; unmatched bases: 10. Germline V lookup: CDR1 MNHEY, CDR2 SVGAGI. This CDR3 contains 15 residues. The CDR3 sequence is CASSSGTGAGETQYF. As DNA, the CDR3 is TGTGCCAGCAGTTCCGGAACAGGGGCCGGCGAGACCCAGTACTTC.

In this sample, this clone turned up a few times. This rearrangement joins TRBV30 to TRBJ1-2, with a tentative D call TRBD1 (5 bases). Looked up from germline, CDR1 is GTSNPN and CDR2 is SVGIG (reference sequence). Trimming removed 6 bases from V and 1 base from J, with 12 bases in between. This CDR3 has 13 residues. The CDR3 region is CACTGQVNYGYTF. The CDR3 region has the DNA TGTGCCTGCACCGGACAAGTTAACTATGGCTACACCTTC.

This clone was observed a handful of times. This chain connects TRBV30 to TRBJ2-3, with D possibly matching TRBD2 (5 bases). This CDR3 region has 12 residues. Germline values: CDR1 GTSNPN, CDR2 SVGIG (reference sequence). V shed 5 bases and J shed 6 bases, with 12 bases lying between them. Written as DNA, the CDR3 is TGTGCCTGGTCGCGGGTGGTTGATACGCAGTATTTT. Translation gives CAWSRVVDTQYF.